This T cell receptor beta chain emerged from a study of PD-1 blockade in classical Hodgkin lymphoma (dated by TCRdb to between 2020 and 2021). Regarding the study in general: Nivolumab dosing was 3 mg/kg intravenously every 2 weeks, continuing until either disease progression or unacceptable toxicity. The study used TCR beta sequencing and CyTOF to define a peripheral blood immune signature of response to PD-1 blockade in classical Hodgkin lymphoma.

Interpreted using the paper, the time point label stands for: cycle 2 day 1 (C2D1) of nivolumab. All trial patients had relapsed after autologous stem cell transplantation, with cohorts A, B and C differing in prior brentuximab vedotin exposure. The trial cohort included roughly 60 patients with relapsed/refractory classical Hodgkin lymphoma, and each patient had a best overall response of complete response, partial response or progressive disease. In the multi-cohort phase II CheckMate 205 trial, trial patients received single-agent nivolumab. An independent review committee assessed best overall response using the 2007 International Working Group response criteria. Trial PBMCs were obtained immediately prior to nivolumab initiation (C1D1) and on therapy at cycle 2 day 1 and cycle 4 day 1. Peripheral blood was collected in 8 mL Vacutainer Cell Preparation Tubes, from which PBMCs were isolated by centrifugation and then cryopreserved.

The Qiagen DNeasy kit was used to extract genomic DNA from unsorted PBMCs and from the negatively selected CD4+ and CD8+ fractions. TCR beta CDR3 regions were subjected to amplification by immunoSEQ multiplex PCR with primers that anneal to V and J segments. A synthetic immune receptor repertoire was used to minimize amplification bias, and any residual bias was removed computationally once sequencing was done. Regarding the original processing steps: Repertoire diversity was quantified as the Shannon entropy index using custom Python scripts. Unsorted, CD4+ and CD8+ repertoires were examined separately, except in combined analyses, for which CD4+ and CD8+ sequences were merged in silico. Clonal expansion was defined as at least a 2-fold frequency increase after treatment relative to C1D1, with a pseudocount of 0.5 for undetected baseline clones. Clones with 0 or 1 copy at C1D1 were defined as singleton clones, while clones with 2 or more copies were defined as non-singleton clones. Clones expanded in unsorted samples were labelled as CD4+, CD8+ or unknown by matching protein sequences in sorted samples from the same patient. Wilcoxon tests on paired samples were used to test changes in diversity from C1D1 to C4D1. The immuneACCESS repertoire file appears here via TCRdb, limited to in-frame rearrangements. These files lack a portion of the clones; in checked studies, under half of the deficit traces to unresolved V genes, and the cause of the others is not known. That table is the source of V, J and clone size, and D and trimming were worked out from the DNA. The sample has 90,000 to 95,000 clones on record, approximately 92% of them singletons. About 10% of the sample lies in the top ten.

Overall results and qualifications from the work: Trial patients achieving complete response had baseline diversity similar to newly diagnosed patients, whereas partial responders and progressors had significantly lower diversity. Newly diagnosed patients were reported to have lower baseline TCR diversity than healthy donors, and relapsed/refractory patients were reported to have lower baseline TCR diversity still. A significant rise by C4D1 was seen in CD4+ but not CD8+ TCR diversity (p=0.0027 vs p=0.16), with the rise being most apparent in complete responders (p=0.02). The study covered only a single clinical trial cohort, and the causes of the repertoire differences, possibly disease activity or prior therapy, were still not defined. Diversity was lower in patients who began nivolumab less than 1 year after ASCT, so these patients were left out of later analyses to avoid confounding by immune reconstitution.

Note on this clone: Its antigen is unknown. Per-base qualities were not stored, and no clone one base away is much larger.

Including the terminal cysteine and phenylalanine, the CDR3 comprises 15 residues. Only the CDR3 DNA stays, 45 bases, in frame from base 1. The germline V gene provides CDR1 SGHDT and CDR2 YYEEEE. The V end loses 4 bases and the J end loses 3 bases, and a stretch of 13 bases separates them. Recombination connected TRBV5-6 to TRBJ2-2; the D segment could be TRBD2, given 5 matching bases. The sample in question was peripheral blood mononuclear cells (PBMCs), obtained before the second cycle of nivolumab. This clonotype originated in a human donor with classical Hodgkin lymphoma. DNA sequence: TGTGCCAGCAGCCGTTCGGGGTCGGACACCGGGGAGCTGTTTTTT. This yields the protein CASSRSGSDTGELFF.